The rows below give T cell receptor beta chains drawn from one sample of a study of blood T cell repertoires in COVID-19. The repertoire was sequenced with immunoSEQ multiplex PCR; TCRdb's copy has only in-frame clones and lacks some. The table records about 120,000 clones, 70% to 80% of them present only once. The sequencing sample was made of peripheral blood. These receptors originate from a human donor in a cohort sampled during active COVID-19. Both conserved end residues are part of each CDR3. D genes are given only for firm matches. Expanded clones get a size class; other rows say once, few or many, or leave the size out.

V: TRBV6-5; D: .; J: TRBJ2-7; size: .; CDR3: CASSPNYLSYEQYF; DNA: TGTGCCAGCAGTCCCAATTATCTATCCTACGAGCAGTACTTC
V: TRBV6-5; D: .; J: TRBJ1-5; size: .; CDR3: CASAGSSNQPQHF; DNA: TGTGCCAGCGCGGGGAGTAGCAATCAGCCCCAGCATTTT
V: TRBV7-8; D: .; J: TRBJ2-7; size: .; CDR3: CASSLVESGYEQYF; DNA: TGTGCCAGCAGCTTAGTAGAGTCGGGCTACGAGCAGTACTTC
V: TRBV5-6; D: TRBD2; J: TRBJ2-5; size: .; CDR3: CASSSPGLSGSETQYF; DNA: TGTGCCAGCAGCTCACCGGGACTAAGCGGTAGCGAGACCCAGTACTTC
V: TRBV11-2; D: .; J: TRBJ2-7; size: few; CDR3: CASSLDWAAGYEQYF; DNA: TGTGCCAGCAGCCTGGACTGGGCCGCAGGCTACGAGCAGTACTTC
V: TRBV5-5; D: .; J: TRBJ2-5; size: .; CDR3: CASHIRDLQETQYF; DNA: TGTGCCAGCCATATCCGGGACTTACAAGAGACCCAGTACTTC
V: TRBV5-1; D: TRBD1; J: TRBJ1-2; size: .; CDR3: CASSPEGALNYGYTF; DNA: TGCGCCAGCAGCCCGGAGGGGGCTCTTAACTATGGCTACACCTTC
V: TRBV19; D: .; J: TRBJ1-1; size: .; CDR3: CASSIGTAEAFF; DNA: TGTGCCAGTAGTATAGGAACAGCTGAAGCTTTCTTT
V: TRBV6-1; D: .; J: TRBJ2-7; size: .; CDR3: CASSEAVSGYEQYF; DNA: TGTGCCAGCAGTGAAGCGGTTAGCGGCTACGAGCAGTACTTC
V: TRBV4-1; D: .; J: TRBJ2-5; size: .; CDR3: CASSQGPLRPQETQYF; DNA: TGCGCCAGCAGCCAAGGGCCGCTGAGGCCCCAAGAGACCCAGTACTTC
V: TRBV5-6; D: .; J: TRBJ1-1; size: .; CDR3: CASSPGLGTEAFF; DNA: TGTGCCAGCAGCCCGGGACTGGGTACTGAAGCTTTCTTT
V: TRBV2; D: .; J: TRBJ2-7; size: .; CDR3: CASSGGLEQYF; DNA: TGTGCCAGCAGTGGAGGGCTGGAGCAGTACTTC
V: TRBV29-1; D: TRBD1; J: TRBJ2-5; size: .; CDR3: CSVDRGSETQYF; DNA: TGCAGCGTAGACAGGGGAAGCGAGACCCAGTACTTC
V: TRBV3-1/TRBV3-2; D: .; J: TRBJ1-6; size: .; CDR3: CASSQGQRNSPLHF; DNA: TGTGCCAGCAGCCAAGGACAGAGGAATTCACCCCTCCACTTT
V: TRBV5-1; D: TRBD1; J: TRBJ1-6; size: once; CDR3: CASSRDSSRQGSPLHF; DNA: TGCGCCAGCAGCCGGGACAGCTCCCGACAGGGTTCACCCCTCCACTTT
V: TRBV2; D: .; J: TRBJ1-5; size: few; CDR3: CASGPGWDQPQHF; DNA: TGTGCCAGCGGGCCAGGGTGGGATCAGCCCCAGCATTTT
V: TRBV30; D: TRBD1; J: TRBJ1-2; size: .; CDR3: CACEDGDSNYGYTF; DNA: TGTGCCTGTGAAGATGGGGACAGCAACTATGGCTACACCTTC
V: TRBV28; D: .; J: TRBJ1-6; size: many; CDR3: CASTAPGVSSPLHF; DNA: TGTGCCAGCACCGCCCCAGGGGTTAGTTCACCCCTCCACTTT
V: TRBV29-1; D: .; J: TRBJ2-7; size: .; CDR3: CSVGARPYEQYF; DNA: TGCAGCGTTGGTGCCAGGCCCTACGAGCAGTACTTC
V: TRBV2; D: .; J: TRBJ1-4; size: .; CDR3: CASSEMSESNEKLFF; DNA: TGTGCCAGCAGTGAAATGAGTGAGTCTAATGAAAAACTGTTTTTT
V: TRBV4-1; D: TRBD2; J: TRBJ2-7; size: .; CDR3: CASSQGGGSYEQYF; DNA: TGCGCCAGCAGCCAAGGGGGGGGATCCTACGAGCAGTACTTC
V: TRBV6-1; D: TRBD1; J: TRBJ2-5; size: .; CDR3: CASSGDREFLEETQYF; DNA: TGTGCCAGCAGTGGAGACAGGGAGTTTTTAGAAGAGACCCAGTACTTC
V: TRBV29-1; D: .; J: TRBJ1-2; size: few; CDR3: CSVDDSRGYTF; DNA: TGCAGCGTTGACGACAGTCGAGGCTACACCTTC
V: TRBV4-2; D: .; J: TRBJ1-2; size: once; CDR3: CASSQDPQAGYGYTF; DNA: TGTGCCAGCAGCCAAGACCCGCAGGCTGGCTATGGCTACACCTTC
V: TRBV7-9; D: .; J: TRBJ1-2; size: few; CDR3: CASSPGQFNYGYTF; DNA: TGTGCCAGCAGCCCCGGACAGTTCAACTATGGCTACACCTTC
V: TRBV6-1; D: TRBD2; J: TRBJ2-5; size: .; CDR3: CASSESERTSGGQETQYF; DNA: TGTGCCAGCAGTGAAAGCGAACGGACTAGCGGGGGCCAAGAGACCCAGTACTTC
V: TRBV6-1; D: TRBD1; J: TRBJ1-5; size: .; CDR3: CASSGWPVGTGREPQHF; DNA: TGTGCCAGCAGTGGCTGGCCGGTGGGGACAGGACGAGAGCCCCAGCATTTT
V: TRBV2; D: .; J: TRBJ2-7; size: .; CDR3: CASSDRQGLYEQYF; DNA: TGTGCCAGCAGTGATCGGCAGGGGTTGTACGAGCAGTACTTC
V: TRBV23-1; D: TRBD2; J: TRBJ2-7; size: many; CDR3: CASSPGTSGEYEQYF; DNA: TGCGCCAGCAGCCCCGGGACTAGCGGGGAGTACGAGCAGTACTTC
V: TRBV2; D: .; J: TRBJ2-3; size: .; CDR3: CASRRSSTDTQYF; DNA: TGTGCCAGCAGGAGGTCGAGCACAGATACGCAGTATTTT
V: TRBV20-1; D: .; J: TRBJ2-7; size: .; CDR3: CSARQTGEQYF; DNA: TGCAGTGCTAGACAAACCGGGGAGCAGTACTTC
V: TRBV6-5; D: TRBD1; J: TRBJ1-1; size: .; CDR3: CASRPRGTSAEAFF; DNA: TGTGCCAGCAGGCCCAGGGGGACCTCGGCTGAAGCTTTCTTT
V: TRBV7-9; D: TRBD2; J: TRBJ2-1; size: few; CDR3: CASSLALGGSTYEQFF; DNA: TGTGCCAGCAGTCTAGCCCTCGGCGGGAGTACGTATGAGCAGTTCTTC
V: TRBV6-1; D: .; J: TRBJ1-5; size: .; CDR3: CASSEEGRYQPQHF; DNA: TGTGCCAGCAGTGAGGAGGGTAGGTATCAGCCCCAGCATTTT
V: TRBV7-8; D: .; J: TRBJ1-4; size: .; CDR3: CASSLADSTNEKLFF; DNA: TGTGCCAGCAGCTTAGCGGACAGCACTAATGAAAAACTGTTTTTT
V: TRBV18; D: .; J: TRBJ1-1; size: .; CDR3: CASSPEGEGAFF; DNA: TGTGCCAGCTCACCCGAGGGGGAAGGAGCTTTCTTT
V: TRBV21-1; D: .; J: TRBJ1-1; size: .; CDR3: CASSRVRGQVGTEAFF; DNA: TGTGCCAGCAGCAGGGTCAGGGGGCAAGTTGGCACTGAAGCTTTCTTT
V: TRBV3-1/TRBV3-2; D: .; J: TRBJ2-7; size: .; CDR3: CASSQVQGHEQYF; DNA: TGTGCCAGCAGCCAAGTACAGGGCCACGAGCAGTACTTC
V: TRBV10-3; D: .; J: TRBJ1-1; size: .; CDR3: CAISESLAGDANTEAFF; DNA: TGTGCCATCAGTGAGTCATTGGCAGGGGATGCGAACACTGAAGCTTTCTTT
V: TRBV5-6; D: .; J: TRBJ1-1; size: .; CDR3: CASSLDRALPFF; DNA: TGTGCCAGCAGCTTGGACAGGGCTTTACCTTTCTTT
V: TRBV12-3/TRBV12-4; D: .; J: TRBJ2-7; size: .; CDR3: CASSLAGGNEQYF; DNA: TGTGCCAGCAGTTTAGCGGGAGGCAACGAGCAGTACTTC
V: TRBV6-4; D: TRBD2; J: TRBJ2-2; size: .; CDR3: CASSARTSNTGELFF; DNA: TGTGCCAGCAGTGCCCGGACTAGTAACACCGGGGAGCTGTTTTTT
V: TRBV19; D: TRBD1; J: TRBJ1-5; size: .; CDR3: CASSVGQGYQPQHF; DNA: TGTGCCAGTAGTGTCGGACAGGGCTATCAGCCCCAGCATTTT
V: TRBV19; D: TRBD1; J: TRBJ1-2; size: few; CDR3: CASSIERGQVIYGYTF; DNA: TGTGCCAGTAGTATAGAACGGGGACAGGTGATCTATGGCTACACCTTC
V: TRBV3-1/TRBV3-2; D: .; J: TRBJ1-2; size: .; CDR3: CASSQDGRAGGYTF; DNA: TGTGCCAGCAGCCAAGATGGCAGGGCAGGCGGCTACACCTTC
V: TRBV4-1; D: .; J: TRBJ1-3; size: .; CDR3: CASSQDTAVFSGNTIYF; DNA: TGCGCCAGCAGCCAAGATACCGCGGTGTTCTCTGGAAACACCATATATTTT
V: TRBV14; D: .; J: TRBJ2-7; size: .; CDR3: CASRSAGTYEQYF; DNA: TGTGCCAGCAGAAGCGCCGGAACCTACGAGCAGTACTTC
V: TRBV2; D: TRBD1; J: TRBJ2-1; size: few; CDR3: CATVTGEDEQFF; DNA: TGTGCCACCGTGACAGGGGAGGATGAGCAGTTCTTC
V: TRBV6-5; D: .; J: TRBJ2-7; size: few; CDR3: CASSLGGAEPYEQYF; DNA: TGTGCCAGCAGCCTCGGAGGGGCGGAACCCTACGAGCAGTACTTC
V: TRBV28; D: .; J: TRBJ1-5; size: .; CDR3: CASSYSGRVGQPQHF; DNA: TGTGCCAGCAGTTACTCGGGCAGGGTTGGTCAGCCCCAGCATTTT
V: TRBV5-1; D: .; J: TRBJ2-7; size: .; CDR3: CASSLYLEYEQYF; DNA: TGCGCCAGCAGCTTGTACCTAGAGTACGAGCAGTACTTC
V: TRBV30; D: .; J: TRBJ2-7; size: .; CDR3: CAWSVAGATSEQYF; DNA: TGTGCCTGGAGTGTGGCGGGGGCCACATCCGAGCAGTACTTC